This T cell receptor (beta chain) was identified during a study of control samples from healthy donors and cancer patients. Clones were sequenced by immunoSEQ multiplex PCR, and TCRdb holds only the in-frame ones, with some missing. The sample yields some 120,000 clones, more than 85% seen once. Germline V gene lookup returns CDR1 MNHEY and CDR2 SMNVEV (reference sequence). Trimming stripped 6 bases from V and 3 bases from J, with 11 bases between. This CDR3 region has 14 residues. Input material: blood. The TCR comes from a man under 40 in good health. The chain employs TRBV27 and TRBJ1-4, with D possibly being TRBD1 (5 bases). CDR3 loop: CASRRTHSNEKLFF. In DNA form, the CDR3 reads TGTGCCAGCAGGCGGACACATTCTAATGAAAAACTGTTTTTT. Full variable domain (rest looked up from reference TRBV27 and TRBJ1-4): EAQVTQNPRYLITVTGKKLTVTCSQNMNHEYMSWYRQDPGLGLRQIYYSMNVEVTDKGDVPEGYKVSRKEKRNFPLILESPSPNQTSLYFCASRRTHSNEKLFFGSGTQLSVL.